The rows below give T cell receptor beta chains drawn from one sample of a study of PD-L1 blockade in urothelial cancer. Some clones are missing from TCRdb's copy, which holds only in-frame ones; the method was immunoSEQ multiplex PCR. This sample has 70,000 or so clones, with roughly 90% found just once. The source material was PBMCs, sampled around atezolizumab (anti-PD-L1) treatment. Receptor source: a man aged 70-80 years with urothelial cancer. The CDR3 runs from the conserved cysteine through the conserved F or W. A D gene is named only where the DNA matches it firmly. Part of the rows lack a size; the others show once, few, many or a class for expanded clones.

CDR3 DNA: TGTGCCAGCAGCTCCGGACTAGCGGGGCGAGTCTTGGATACGCAGTATTTT; CDR3 protein: CASSSGLAGRVLDTQYF; clone size: once; D gene: TRBD2; V gene: TRBV7-3; J gene: TRBJ2-3
CDR3 DNA: TGTGCCAGTATGGGGGGAGAGAGAGCCTCCTACAATGAGCAGTTCTTC; CDR3 protein: CASMGGERASYNEQFF; clone size: -; D gene: -; V gene: TRBV19; J gene: TRBJ2-1
CDR3 DNA: TGTGCCAGCAGCTTAGGGGCTAGCGGGAGGGTAGATGAGCAGTTCTTC; CDR3 protein: CASSLGASGRVDEQFF; clone size: -; D gene: TRBD2; V gene: TRBV7-9; J gene: TRBJ2-1
CDR3 DNA: TGCGCCAGCAGCAAGGTCCCCCTCGCGGCGGGGAACACCGGGGAGCTGTTTTTT; CDR3 protein: CASSKVPLAAGNTGELFF; clone size: -; D gene: -; V gene: TRBV5-1; J gene: TRBJ2-2
CDR3 DNA: TGTGCCAGCAGCCCCCACTCTGGGGCCAACGTCCTGACTTTC; CDR3 protein: CASSPHSGANVLTF; clone size: -; D gene: -; V gene: TRBV9; J gene: TRBJ2-6
CDR3 DNA: TGTGCCAGCAGCGTAGAATTGGCCACAGATACGCAGTATTTT; CDR3 protein: CASSVELATDTQYF; clone size: -; D gene: -; V gene: TRBV9; J gene: TRBJ2-3
CDR3 DNA: TGTGCCAGCAGCCCGATGGCGAGCGGGACGGGGACCTACGAGCAGTACTTC; CDR3 protein: CASSPMASGTGTYEQYF; clone size: -; D gene: TRBD2; V gene: TRBV13; J gene: TRBJ2-7
CDR3 DNA: TGTGCCAGCAGCGGTTCGGGACTCTACACCGGGGAGCTGTTTTTT; CDR3 protein: CASSGSGLYTGELFF; clone size: once; D gene: -; V gene: TRBV9; J gene: TRBJ2-2
CDR3 DNA: TGCGCCAGCAGCTTAATGGGACAGGGGGCCAACGAGCAGTACTTC; CDR3 protein: CASSLMGQGANEQYF; clone size: -; D gene: TRBD1; V gene: TRBV5-1; J gene: TRBJ2-7
CDR3 DNA: TGTGCCAGCAGCTTGGGCAGCTCAGAGGATGGCTACACCTTC; CDR3 protein: CASSLGSSEDGYTF; clone size: -; D gene: -; V gene: TRBV5-4; J gene: TRBJ1-2
CDR3 DNA: TGTGCCAGCCGGGGGACAGGGAAATACGAGCAGTACTTC; CDR3 protein: CASRGTGKYEQYF; clone size: -; D gene: TRBD1; V gene: TRBV27; J gene: TRBJ2-7
CDR3 DNA: TGTGCCAGCAGCTACAGGGGCTACGAGCAGTACTTC; CDR3 protein: CASSYRGYEQYF; clone size: -; D gene: TRBD1; V gene: TRBV7-2; J gene: TRBJ2-7
CDR3 DNA: TGCGCCAGCAGCTCAGTCCCGGGACAGGGGTCTACCTATGGCTACACCTTC; CDR3 protein: CASSSVPGQGSTYGYTF; clone size: -; D gene: TRBD1; V gene: TRBV5-1; J gene: TRBJ1-2
CDR3 DNA: TGTGCCAGCAGTACGGGGGGCACTGAAGCTTTCTTT; CDR3 protein: CASSTGGTEAFF; clone size: -; D gene: -; V gene: TRBV28; J gene: TRBJ1-1
CDR3 DNA: TGTGCCAGCAGTGGACTGTCTAGGCAAGAGACCCAGTACTTC; CDR3 protein: CASSGLSRQETQYF; clone size: -; D gene: -; V gene: TRBV6-1; J gene: TRBJ2-5
CDR3 DNA: TGTGCCAGCAGCTCTACCCGGGCGGGGACTAGCGGCCAAGAGACCCAGTACTTC; CDR3 protein: CASSSTRAGTSGQETQYF; clone size: -; D gene: TRBD2; V gene: TRBV5-6; J gene: TRBJ2-5
CDR3 DNA: TGTGCCAGCACTACCGTAGGACAGTACACTGAAGCTTTCTTT; CDR3 protein: CASTTVGQYTEAFF; clone size: -; D gene: -; V gene: TRBV6-6; J gene: TRBJ1-1
CDR3 DNA: TGTGCCAGCAGCTCCGACATCTCTTACTACGAGCAGTACTTC; CDR3 protein: CASSSDISYYEQYF; clone size: -; D gene: -; V gene: TRBV7-2; J gene: TRBJ2-7
CDR3 DNA: TGTGCCAGCAGCGTATCACTCGCGGGAGGGATCTACGAGCAGTACTTC; CDR3 protein: CASSVSLAGGIYEQYF; clone size: -; D gene: TRBD2; V gene: TRBV9; J gene: TRBJ2-7
CDR3 DNA: TGTGCCAGCAGCGTAGGGGAGGGAAGGAACACCATATATTTT; CDR3 protein: CASSVGEGRNTIYF; clone size: -; D gene: -; V gene: TRBV9; J gene: TRBJ1-3
CDR3 DNA: TGTGCCAGCAGCTCACCTAGCGGGGCCTACTACGAGCAGTACTTC; CDR3 protein: CASSSPSGAYYEQYF; clone size: -; D gene: TRBD2; V gene: TRBV6-5; J gene: TRBJ2-7
CDR3 DNA: TGTGCCAGCAGCGTAGCTGTGAACACTGAAGCTTTCTTT; CDR3 protein: CASSVAVNTEAFF; clone size: few; D gene: -; V gene: TRBV9; J gene: TRBJ1-1
CDR3 DNA: TGTGCCAGTAGTATAGGACCGGGGTTGAGTGGCTACACCTTC; CDR3 protein: CASSIGPGLSGYTF; clone size: -; D gene: -; V gene: TRBV19; J gene: TRBJ1-2
CDR3 DNA: TGTGCCAGCAGACCCCCACTAGCGGGGAACTCCTACGAGCAGTACTTC; CDR3 protein: CASRPPLAGNSYEQYF; clone size: -; D gene: TRBD2; V gene: TRBV27; J gene: TRBJ2-7
CDR3 DNA: TGCGCCAGCAGTCGAGGACTAGCGGGAGCGTCTGAGACCCAGTACTTC; CDR3 protein: CASSRGLAGASETQYF; clone size: -; D gene: TRBD2; V gene: TRBV4-1; J gene: TRBJ2-5
CDR3 DNA: TGTGCCAGTAGTATAGACGTTGACTATGGCTACACCTTC; CDR3 protein: CASSIDVDYGYTF; clone size: -; D gene: -; V gene: TRBV19; J gene: TRBJ1-2
CDR3 DNA: TGTGCCAGTAGTATCCCGGGGAACATTCAGTACTTC; CDR3 protein: CASSIPGNIQYF; clone size: -; D gene: -; V gene: TRBV19; J gene: TRBJ2-4
CDR3 DNA: TGTGCCAGCAGCTTAATGGCAGGGGTGAATGAAAAACTGTTTTTT; CDR3 protein: CASSLMAGVNEKLFF; clone size: -; D gene: -; V gene: TRBV11-2; J gene: TRBJ1-4
CDR3 DNA: TGTGCCAGCAGCCCTTCTGTGATAGCGGGGGAGGTGTACTTC; CDR3 protein: CASSPSVIAGEVYF; clone size: -; D gene: TRBD2; V gene: TRBV13; J gene: TRBJ2-7
CDR3 DNA: TGTGCCAGCTCACCACTAGCGGGAGGGACAAACTCCTACGAGCAGTACTTC; CDR3 protein: CASSPLAGGTNSYEQYF; clone size: -; D gene: TRBD2; V gene: TRBV18; J gene: TRBJ2-7
CDR3 DNA: TGTGCCAGCAGTGAACAGGGCCAGATCGGTGGCTACACCTTC; CDR3 protein: CASSEQGQIGGYTF; clone size: -; D gene: -; V gene: TRBV6-1; J gene: TRBJ1-2
CDR3 DNA: TGCAGCGTTAGGGACAGCGGTAGTAATCAGCCCCAGCATTTT; CDR3 protein: CSVRDSGSNQPQHF; clone size: -; D gene: TRBD1; V gene: TRBV29-1; J gene: TRBJ1-5
CDR3 DNA: TGTGCCAGCAGTTTGCAGGGCTATCAGCCCCAGCATTTT; CDR3 protein: CASSLQGYQPQHF; clone size: -; D gene: -; V gene: TRBV27; J gene: TRBJ1-5
CDR3 DNA: TGTGCCAGCAGCGTAGCCGCGGGGTCCCCACAGCAGTACTTC; CDR3 protein: CASSVAAGSPQQYF; clone size: -; D gene: -; V gene: TRBV9; J gene: TRBJ2-7
CDR3 DNA: TGCGCCAGCAGCCGGACAGGGAGGGAGGGTGAAAAACTGTTTTTT; CDR3 protein: CASSRTGREGEKLFF; clone size: -; D gene: TRBD1; V gene: TRBV5-1; J gene: TRBJ1-4
CDR3 DNA: TGCGCCAGCAACCCGGTTGGGGCCAACGTCCTGACTTTC; CDR3 protein: CASNPVGANVLTF; clone size: -; D gene: -; V gene: TRBV5-1; J gene: TRBJ2-6
CDR3 DNA: TGTGCCAGCAGCCGACAATTCCAAGAGACCCAGTACTTC; CDR3 protein: CASSRQFQETQYF; clone size: once; D gene: -; V gene: TRBV6-1; J gene: TRBJ2-5
CDR3 DNA: TGTGCCAGCAGCTCGAAGGGGCAGTTCACAGATACGCAGTATTTT; CDR3 protein: CASSSKGQFTDTQYF; clone size: -; D gene: -; V gene: TRBV11-3; J gene: TRBJ2-3
CDR3 DNA: TGTGCCAGCAGCCCAGGGGTTCGCACAGATACGCAGTATTTT; CDR3 protein: CASSPGVRTDTQYF; clone size: -; D gene: -; V gene: TRBV7-9; J gene: TRBJ2-3
CDR3 DNA: TGTGCCAGCAGCTTAATCCAGGGCCCGGACACCGGGGAGCTGTTTTTT; CDR3 protein: CASSLIQGPDTGELFF; clone size: -; D gene: -; V gene: TRBV7-7; J gene: TRBJ2-2
CDR3 DNA: TGTGCCAGCAGGGAATTACAGGGGGTACGAAATGGCTACACCTTC; CDR3 protein: CASRELQGVRNGYTF; clone size: once; D gene: TRBD1; V gene: TRBV27; J gene: TRBJ1-2
CDR3 DNA: TGTGCCAGCAGTTTAGGGGCCGGCAACTATGGCTACACCTTC; CDR3 protein: CASSLGAGNYGYTF; clone size: -; D gene: -; V gene: TRBV28; J gene: TRBJ1-2
CDR3 DNA: TGTGCCAGCAGGGAACAGGGGACGTGGAATACGCAGTATTTT; CDR3 protein: CASREQGTWNTQYF; clone size: -; D gene: TRBD1; V gene: TRBV5-6; J gene: TRBJ2-3
CDR3 DNA: TGTGCCAGCAGCTCGCAGGGAAGGGGCACAGATACGCAGTATTTT; CDR3 protein: CASSSQGRGTDTQYF; clone size: -; D gene: -; V gene: TRBV7-3; J gene: TRBJ2-3
CDR3 DNA: TGTGCCAGCAGCCCGACGAGGAGCTACTACGAGCAGTACTTC; CDR3 protein: CASSPTRSYYEQYF; clone size: -; D gene: -; V gene: TRBV27; J gene: TRBJ2-7